The clone carrying this T cell receptor beta chain was detected a few times. Antigen specificity is unknown. The repertoire was sequenced with immunoSEQ multiplex PCR; TCRdb's copy has only in-frame clones and lacks some. The table shows more than 35,000 clones, with 85% to 95% occurring only once. These data originate in a study of cytomegalovirus exposure and HLA in healthy donors. Overall study: In a later analysis, it was reported that the roughly 130 validation repertoires had been produced on the same platform as the 700 or so repertoires belonging to the first cohort. Study conclusions and caveats: Overall, about 160 TCR beta chains were annotated as cytomegalovirus-associated.

The CDR3 sequence is 13 residues long. Germline V lookup: CDR1 SGHTA, CDR2 FQGTGA. V lost 4 bases to trimming and J lost 4 bases; unmatched junction nucleotides: 2. The sample comprised PBMCs. The TCR sequence derives from a man aged 18 to 29 in good health and CMV-seronegative. The chain combines TRBV7-3 with TRBJ1-2; 8 bases align to TRBD1. The CDR3 coding sequence is TGTGCCAGCAGCTATGGACAGGGCTATGGCTACACCTTC. It translates to CASSYGQGYGYTF.